Given below is one T cell receptor (beta chain) in context. Its matching antigen is unknown. Trimming cost V 2 bases and J 7 bases, with 13 bases left between them. CDR3 length equals 14 residues. The V gene's germline CDR1 is SGHVS and CDR2 FNYEAQ. These data come from a study of vaccination and CD4 T cells after COVID-19. Study information: Post-COVID samples had a sampling time that fell a median around 100 days after diagnosis (range 35 to 161).

Once obtained from cultured CD4+ T cells, the DNA was sequenced using the Oncomine TCR Beta short-read assay. TCRdb passed the PCR reads through MiXCR, listing each CDR3 protein once. The sample contains under 9,500 distinct CDR3 sequences, about 42% of which appear only once. Sample treatment: approximately 10-day PBMC culture with coronavirus spike peptide pools or control peptides (ViraFEST assay). The unexposed donor's CD4+ T cells were collected before the COVID-19 pandemic (2011-2018). Peptide-pool expansion of antigen-specific T cells preceded TCR sequencing in ViraFEST. It was with about 10 IU/ml IL-2 and roughly 10 ug/ml peptide pools that 1.5 million to 2 million PBMCs per well were cultured.

The rearrangement links TRBV7-6 to TRBJ2-3; no clear D gene. Sequenced: CD4+ T cells from blood, cultured in vitro. This receptor was taken from a human donor in good health. The CDR3 nucleotides read TGTGCCAGCAGCTTATCGGCTTCTCAACATACGCAGTATTTT. The encoded protein is CASSLSASQHTQYF. Full variable domain (remainder filled in from reference TRBV7-6 and TRBJ2-3): GAGVSQSPRYKVTKRGQDVALRCDPISGHVSLYWYRQALGQGPEFLTYFNYEAQQDKSGLPNDRFSAERPEGSISTLTIQRTEQRDSAMYRCASSLSASQHTQYFGPGTRLTVL.